This T cell receptor (beta chain) is from a study of blood T cell repertoires in COVID-19. Worth noting for this clone: At one end, the junction sequence differs from germline, possibly due to a read error.

The CDR3 extends over 15 amino acids. Germline values: CDR1 KGHSH, CDR2 LQKENI. Produced via immunoSEQ multiplex PCR; TCRdb's table is partial and in-frame only. In the table there are about 220,000 clones, about 86% of which are singletons. The chain uses TRBV18 and TRBJ1-4, with 8 bases identical to TRBD1. This sequence originates from a woman aged 40 to 49 with acute COVID-19. The source material was PBMCs or T cells enriched from blood (not recorded which). This chain's CDR3 is CASSPTGGSNQKLFF. The CDR3 bases are TGTGCCAGCTCACCAACAGGGGGTTCTAATCAAAAACTGTTTTTT.